This paragraph reports one TCR beta chain. The data belong to a study of radiation and T cells in renal cell carcinoma. Measured with immunoSEQ multiplex PCR; TCRdb has only the in-frame clones, and not every one. The sample records 150,000 or so clones, approximately 86% being singletons. As to time point: blood 2 weeks post-SBRT. Sample treatment: 15 Gy SBRT to primary tumor, nephrectomy 4 weeks later. This CDR3 contains 13 residues. V was clipped by 0 bases and J by 8 bases, with 10 bases between them. CDR1 is LGHNA, CDR2 YSLEER, per germline. The specimen was blood, collected from a patient whose treatment included radiotherapy and nephrectomy. The rearrangement links TRBV4-3 to TRBJ1-1, with a possible D match to TRBD1 (6 bases). The sequence was obtained from a woman between 50 and 59 years old with renal cell carcinoma. Here the CDR3 reads CASSQEGGQEAFF. The CDR3 DNA sequence: TGCGCCAGCAGCCAAGAAGGGGGACAAGAAGCTTTCTTT.